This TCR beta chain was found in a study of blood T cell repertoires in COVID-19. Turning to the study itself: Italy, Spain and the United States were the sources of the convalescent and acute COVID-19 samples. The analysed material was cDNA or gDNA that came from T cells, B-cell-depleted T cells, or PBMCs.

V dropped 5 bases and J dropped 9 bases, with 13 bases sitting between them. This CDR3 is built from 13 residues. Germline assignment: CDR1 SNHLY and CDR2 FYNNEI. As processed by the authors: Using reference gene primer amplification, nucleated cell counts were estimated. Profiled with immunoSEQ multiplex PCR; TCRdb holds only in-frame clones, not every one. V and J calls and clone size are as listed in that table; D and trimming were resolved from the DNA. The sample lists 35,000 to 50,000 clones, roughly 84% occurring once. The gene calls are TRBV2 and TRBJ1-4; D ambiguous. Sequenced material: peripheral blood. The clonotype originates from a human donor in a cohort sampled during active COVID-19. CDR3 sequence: CASSSERSKKLFF. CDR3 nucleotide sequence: TGTGCCAGCAGTTCGGAGCGGTCCAAAAAACTGTTTTTT.